Included here is one T cell receptor beta chain sequence, with context. In the original analysis: Amplified reference gene primers provided the basis for estimating nucleated cell counts. TCRdb's table, derived via immunoSEQ multiplex PCR, lists solely in-frame clones and lacks some. D and trimming come from the DNA, and the V and J calls and clone size come from that table. The sample consists of approximately 130,000 clones, 87% of them appearing once. This sample is part of a study of blood T cell repertoires in COVID-19. Whole-study context: In each case, the material was cDNA or gDNA derived from T cells, B-cell-depleted T cells, or PBMCs.

In germline, CDR1 is MNHEY, CDR2 SVGAGI. Losses at the gene ends were 6 bases for V and 9 bases for J; bases not matched to a gene: 5. The CDR3 runs 14 residues. This chain links TRBV6-5 with TRBJ2-1; 13 nucleotides line up with TRBD2. This receptor was identified in a man aged 45 to 65 with active COVID-19. Material for sequencing was peripheral blood. CDR3 DNA sequence: TGTGCCAGCAGCCGGACTAGCGGGGGTTTTGAGCAGTTCTTC. It encodes CASSRTSGGFEQFF.